These T cell receptor beta chains were read from a single sample in a study of cytomegalovirus exposure and HLA in healthy donors. Profiled with immunoSEQ multiplex PCR; TCRdb holds only in-frame clones, not every one. There are around 170,000 clones in the sample; about 82% occur only once, and around 1.9% lies in the top ten. Sequencing was carried out using PBMCs. Receptors were obtained from a woman aged 30 to 39 in good health and CMV-seronegative. Each CDR3 is given with its conserved first and last residue. The order of the fields is clone size, J gene, D gene, V gene, CDR3 DNA, CDR3 protein. D genes are given only for firm matches. The size entry is marked missing in some rows and otherwise reads once, few, many or a size class.

NA	TRBJ2-1	NA	TRBV4-1	TGCGCCAGCAGCCAGCCATCAACAGGGCCCGAGCAGTTCTTC	CASSQPSTGPEQFF
NA	TRBJ1-2	TRBD1	TRBV5-1	TGCGCCAGCAGCTTCGAGACAGGGGTCTTGAGCTACACCTTC	CASSFETGVLSYTF
few	TRBJ2-7	TRBD2	TRBV7-2	TGTGCCAGCAGCTTACCAGCGGGGGGGCAGAAGCAGTACTTC	CASSLPAGGQKQYF
NA	TRBJ1-2	TRBD1	TRBV5-1	TGCGCCAGCAGCTTGCTCGCACAGGGGGTACATGGCTACACCTTC	CASSLLAQGVHGYTF
NA	TRBJ2-2	NA	TRBV30	TGTGCCTGGAAAGTGGACAGCTACACCGGGGAGCTGTTTTTT	CAWKVDSYTGELFF
NA	TRBJ2-1	TRBD2	TRBV19	TGTGCCAGTAGTATAGATGCCCGCGGGGGCGGGGGGTACAATGAGCAGTTCTTC	CASSIDARGGGGYNEQFF
NA	TRBJ1-1	TRBD1	TRBV29-1	TGCAGCGCCGTCAGGACAGGGGGCGTCGGTAACACTGAAGCTTTCTTT	CSAVRTGGVGNTEAFF
few	TRBJ2-3	NA	TRBV20-1	TGCAGTGCCCAAGGGGGAGGGACGCAGTATTTT	CSAQGGGTQYF
NA	TRBJ2-1	NA	TRBV20-1	TGCAGTGCCAAGTTCGGCAATGAGCAGTTCTTC	CSAKFGNEQFF
NA	TRBJ1-5	TRBD1	TRBV29-1	TGCAGCGCCGGACAGGGGGTCACTCAGCCCCAGCATTTT	CSAGQGVTQPQHF
NA	TRBJ2-5	NA	TRBV5-1	TGCGCCAGCAGCCAGGACTACCAAGAGACCCAGTACTTC	CASSQDYQETQYF
NA	TRBJ2-3	TRBD2	TRBV2	TGTGCCAGCCCCGGGGGGGCGAGCACAGATACGCAGTATTTT	CASPGGASTDTQYF
NA	TRBJ1-1	TRBD1	TRBV5-6	TGTGCCAGCAGCTCACCAACAGGGGACACTGAAGCTTTCTTT	CASSSPTGDTEAFF
NA	TRBJ2-7	TRBD1	TRBV27	TGTGCCAGCGCCTCCATAACCGGGACAGTAATCTACGAGCAGTACTTC	CASASITGTVIYEQYF
NA	TRBJ2-5	TRBD2	TRBV7-3	TGTGCCAGCAGCCCCTCTAGCGGGGCGGGGGAGACCCAGTACTTC	CASSPSSGAGETQYF
NA	TRBJ2-7	NA	TRBV6-6	TGTGCCAGCAGTGGACACGGTAGCTACGAGCAGTACTTC	CASSGHGSYEQYF
NA	TRBJ1-5	TRBD1	TRBV2	TGTGTCAGCAGTGGGGACAGTAGGGAGCCCCAGCATTTT	CVSSGDSREPQHF
NA	TRBJ2-3	TRBD1	TRBV9	TGTGCCAGCAGCGTTAGAATAGGACAGGGAACAGATACGCAGTATTTT	CASSVRIGQGTDTQYF
NA	TRBJ2-3	NA	TRBV7-2	TGTGCCAGCAGCTTAGCGGGAGGCTTTAGCACAGATACGCAGTATTTT	CASSLAGGFSTDTQYF
NA	TRBJ2-7	NA	TRBV5-1	TGCGCCAGCAGTTTTCAGGGGATTGGGGACGAGCAGTACTTC	CASSFQGIGDEQYF
NA	TRBJ1-1	TRBD1	TRBV28	TGTGCCGGGACAGGGGGAAACCCCAATGAAGCTTTCTTT	CAGTGGNPNEAFF
NA	TRBJ1-5	TRBD1	TRBV7-2	TGTGCCAGCAGCCGGGACAGGGGGGGACAGCCCCAGCATTTT	CASSRDRGGQPQHF
NA	TRBJ2-3	TRBD1	TRBV25-1	TGTGCCAGCAGTGACCTCGACAGGGAGACAGATACGCAGTATTTT	CASSDLDRETDTQYF
NA	TRBJ2-7	TRBD2	TRBV5-1	TGCGCCAGCAGCCGGGGACTAGCGGGGGGGCTAAGAACATCCTACGAGCAGTACTTC	CASSRGLAGGLRTSYEQYF
NA	TRBJ2-1	TRBD1	TRBV2	TGTGCCAGCATTGGGGACAGGGGCATTTACAATGAGCAGTTCTTC	CASIGDRGIYNEQFF
NA	TRBJ1-5	TRBD1	TRBV6-5	TGTGCCAGCAGTTACATAGGGGGCCAGCCCCAGCATTTT	CASSYIGGQPQHF
NA	TRBJ1-3	TRBD1	TRBV5-1	TGCGCCAGCAGCTTTACAGGGGGTAGTGGAAACACCATATATTTT	CASSFTGGSGNTIYF
NA	TRBJ1-2	TRBD1	TRBV25-1	TGTGCCAGCAGTGAATCCGGTTCAGGGGGCATTCGTGGCTACACCTTC	CASSESGSGGIRGYTF
NA	TRBJ2-1	NA	TRBV5-5	TGTGCCAGCAGCTTTCATCAGGGGCGCAGCGATGAGCAGTTCTTC	CASSFHQGRSDEQFF
NA	TRBJ2-3	TRBD1	TRBV9	TGTGCCAGCAGCGTAGTTCCGGCCGGACAGGGGCGCACAGATACGCAGTATTTT	CASSVVPAGQGRTDTQYF
NA	TRBJ2-1	TRBD2	TRBV18	TGTGCCAGCTCACCACCCGGGACTAGCGGGTCCTACAATGAGCAGTTCTTC	CASSPPGTSGSYNEQFF
NA	TRBJ2-3	NA	TRBV7-2	TGTGCCAGCAGCTTAGTTCGAGACACAGATACGCAGTATTTT	CASSLVRDTDTQYF
NA	TRBJ2-1	NA	TRBV19	TGTGCCAGTAGTATACTACTAGTTCCCAACAATGAGCAGTTCTTC	CASSILLVPNNEQFF
NA	TRBJ1-3	NA	TRBV27	TGTGCCAGCAGTTATACAGGATCCCGGGACACCATATATTTT	CASSYTGSRDTIYF